This TCR beta chain was identified during a study of T cell clonality in common variable immunodeficiency. Overall study results and limits: Patient heterogeneity in the CVID cohort limited correlations between repertoire features and clinical complications. CVID subjects showed higher TCRbeta clonality than healthy controls. Reportedly, TCR beta sequences from common variable immunodeficiency showed fewer deletions and N-nucleotide insertions. Shared TCRbeta clones were fewer between CVID subjects than controls.

Germline CDR1 SGHRS, CDR2 YFSETQ. CDR3 length: 13 residues. The V gene end was trimmed by 4 bases and the J gene end by 3 bases; junction bases not matched to a gene: 3. This clone has ten or more counts. What it recognizes is unknown. The read gets to within 3 residues of the CDR3 end, and the germline J gene fills in the rest. TCRdb keeps only in-frame clones here, not all; method: immunoSEQ multiplex PCR. The sample includes more than 30,000 clones, none of them occurring once. The gene calls are TRBV5-1 and TRBJ1-2; 7 nucleotides agree with TRBD1. The source of this sequence is a human donor with common variable immunodeficiency. The sequenced sample was peripheral blood mononuclear cells. The CDR3 loop reads CASSRGTDYGYTF. CDR3 DNA (partial): TGCGCCAGCAGCCGTGGGACAGACTATGGC. Variable domain in full (rest from reference TRBV5-1 and TRBJ1-2): KAGVTQTPRYLIKTRGQQVTLSCSPISGHRSVSWYQQTPGQGLQFLFEYFSETQRNKGNFPGRFSGRQFSNSRSEMNVSTLELGDSALYLCASSRGTDYGYTFGSGTRLTVV.